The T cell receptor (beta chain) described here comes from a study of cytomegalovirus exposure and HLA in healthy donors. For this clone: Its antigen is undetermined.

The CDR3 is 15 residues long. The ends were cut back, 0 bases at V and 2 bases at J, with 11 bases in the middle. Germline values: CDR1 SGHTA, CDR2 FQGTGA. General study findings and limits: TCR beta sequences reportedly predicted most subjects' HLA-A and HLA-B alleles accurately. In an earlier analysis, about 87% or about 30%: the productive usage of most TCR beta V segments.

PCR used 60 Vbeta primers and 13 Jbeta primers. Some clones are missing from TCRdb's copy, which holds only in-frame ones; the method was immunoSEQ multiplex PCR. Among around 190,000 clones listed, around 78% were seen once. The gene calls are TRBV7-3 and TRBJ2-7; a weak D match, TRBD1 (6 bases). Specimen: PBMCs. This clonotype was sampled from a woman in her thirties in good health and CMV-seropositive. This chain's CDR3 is CASSLTPHRAYEQYF. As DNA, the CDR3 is TGTGCCAGCAGCTTAACGCCACACAGGGCCTACGAGCAGTACTTC. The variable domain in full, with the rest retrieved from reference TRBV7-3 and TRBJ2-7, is GAGVSQTPSNKVTEKGKYVELRCDPISGHTALYWYRQSLGQGPEFLIYFQGTGAADDSGLPNDRFFAVRPEGSVSTLKIQRTERGDSAVYLCASSLTPHRAYEQYFGPGTRLTVT.